This TCR beta chain was identified in a study of identical twins. The donors were all healthy and Caucasian. Germline V gene sequence: CDR1 MGHRA, CDR2 YSYEKL. The CDR3 runs 17 residues. V shed 5 bases, J shed 9 bases, and the junction held 14 bases outside the gene matches. One entry per CDR3 protein results from TCRdb running MiXCR on the 5' RACE reads. The sample yields 510,000 or so distinct CDR3 sequences, over 12% seen once. In its sample, this clonotype was seen a few times. The same data also went into a second study, on yellow fever vaccine responses in identical twins.

Source material: CD4+ T cells sorted from blood. This chain connects TRBV4-1 to TRBJ2-1; 12 nucleotides align to TRBD2. The receptor was isolated from a woman aged 18-30 years in good health. CDR3 residues: CASSLGLAGPIGGEQFF. The CDR3 nucleotides read TGCGCCAGCAGCTTGGGACTAGCGGGTCCTATTGGGGGTGAGCAGTTCTTC.